Shown below are 8 T cell receptor beta chains from a single sample sequenced in a study of T cell repertoires in cytomegalovirus infection. TCRdb processed the reads anew with MiXCR; each CDR3 protein has one entry. The data contain 200,000 to 300,000 distinct CDR3 sequences, roughly 9% of them singletons. Input material: PBMCs. These receptors were collected from a human donor in good health (CMV status not recorded). Some clones in this sample may be carry-over from other donors' samples.

A remark on this clonotype: A read error is possible here, since a much larger clone lies one base away. The gene calls are TRBV7-6 and TRBJ1-5; D gene ambiguous. The CDR3 consists of 15 residues. Per the germline V gene, CDR1 is SGHVS and CDR2 is FNYEAQ. In DNA form, the CDR3 reads TGTGCCAGCAGCTTAGTCTTCGGCGTCAATCAGCCCCAGCGTTTT. Amino acid sequence: CASSLVFGVNQPQRF.

This clonotype has only a few counts. The rearrangement links TRBV20-1 to TRBJ2-1; 10 positions match TRBD2. V shed 4 bases, J shed 8 bases, and the junction held 11 bases outside the gene matches. This CDR3 spans 15 amino acids. Looked up from germline, CDR1 is DFQATT and CDR2 is SNEGSKA (reference sequence). CDR3 amino acids: CSANAGRLAGHEQFF. The CDR3 DNA sequence: TGCAGTGCTAACGCCGGTCGACTAGCGGGCCATGAGCAGTTCTTC.

In this sample, this clonotype turned up many times. The chain uses TRBV7-2 and TRBJ2-5, with TRBD1 matching over 10 bases. This CDR3 spans 15 amino acids. Germline assignment: CDR1 SGHTA and CDR2 FQGNSA. The ends lost 2 bases at V and 4 bases at J; junction bases unmatched: 4. CDR3 sequence reads: CASSLRQGASETQYF. The CDR3 DNA sequence: TGTGCCAGCAGCTTAAGACAGGGGGCTTCAGAGACCCAGTACTTC.

This clonotype showed up just a few times. The rearrangement links TRBV6-5 to TRBJ2-4, with a weak D call TRBD2 (5 bases). The V end was cut by 6 bases, the J end by 3 bases, with 12 bases between. Germline V lookup: CDR1 MNHEY, CDR2 SVGAGI. CDR3 size: 14 residues. The CDR3 protein is CASRATRNKNIQYF. CDR3 bases: TGTGCCAGCAGGGCAACTAGAAACAAAAACATTCAGTACTTC.

J is TRBJ1-1 and V is TRBV20-1; TRBD1 matches 8 bases. Losses at the gene ends were 4 bases for V and 6 bases for J; bases not matched to a gene: 10. The V gene's germline CDR1 is DFQATT and CDR2 SNEGSKA (reference sequence). CDR3 size: 14 residues. The DNA of the CDR3 is TGCAGTGCTACCGAATTGCTACAGGGGGCTGAAGCTTTCTTT. Translation: CSATELLQGAEAFF.

This clonotype was counted a few times. This chain connects TRBV4-3 to TRBJ2-7, with D perhaps matching TRBD2 (6 bases). V was cut by 3 bases and J by 1 base, with 16 bases left in between. The germline V gene encodes CDR1 LGHNA and CDR2 YSLEER. The CDR3 is 16 amino acids. The CDR3 DNA reads TGCGCCAGCAGCCAGACCGTTCGCGGGGCGTCCTACGAGCAGTACTTC. Translating gives CASSQTVRGASYEQYF.

V is TRBV19 and J is TRBJ2-2; D uncertain. The CDR3 extends over 15 amino acids. Trimming removed 3 bases at V and 4 bases at J, with 12 bases between. Looked up from germline, CDR1 is LNHDA and CDR2 is SQIVND (reference sequence). The CDR3 spells CASSISQSPTGELFF. The CDR3 DNA is TGTGCCAGTAGTATTTCCCAGAGCCCCACCGGGGAGCTGTTTTTT.

This clonotype has at least ten counts. The chain uses TRBV28 and TRBJ2-7; D gene uncertain. Per germline, CDR1 MDHEN and CDR2 SYDVKM. This CDR3 spans 12 amino acids. V was clipped by 3 bases and J by 6 bases, with 9 bases between them. In DNA form, the CDR3 reads TGTGCCAGCAGTTTCATAGGGCTCGAGCAGTACTTC. The encoded protein is CASSFIGLEQYF. Filled out from reference TRBV28 and TRBJ2-7, the complete variable domain reads DVKVTQSSRYLVKRTGEKVFLECVQDMDHENMFWYRQDPGLGLRLIYFSYDVKMKEKGDIPEGYSVSREKKERFSLILESASTNQTSMYLCASSFIGLEQYFGPGTRLTVT.